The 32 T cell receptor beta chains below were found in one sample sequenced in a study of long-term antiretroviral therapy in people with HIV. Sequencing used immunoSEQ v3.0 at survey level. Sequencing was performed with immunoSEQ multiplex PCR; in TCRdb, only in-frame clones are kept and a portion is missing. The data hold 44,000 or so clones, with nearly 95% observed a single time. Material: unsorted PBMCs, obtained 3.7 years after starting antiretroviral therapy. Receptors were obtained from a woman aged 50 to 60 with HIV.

The CDR3 loop is CASSQGALARDTQYF. CDR3 DNA sequence: TGCGCCAGCAGCCAAGGAGCACTAGCGAGAGATACGCAGTATTTT. The rearrangement links TRBV4-3 to TRBJ2-3; 7 bases are shared with TRBD2. V lost 1 base, J lost 5 bases, and 6 bases stayed unmatched. This CDR3 comprises 15 residues. Germline V gene data show CDR1 as LGHNA and CDR2 as YSLEER.

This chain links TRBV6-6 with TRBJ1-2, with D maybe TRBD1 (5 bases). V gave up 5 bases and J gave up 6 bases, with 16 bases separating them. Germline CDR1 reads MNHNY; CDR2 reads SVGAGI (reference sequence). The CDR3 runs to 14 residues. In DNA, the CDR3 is TGTGCCAGCAGTCTTAAAAGGGGCGAGAATGGCTACACCTTC. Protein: CASSLKRGENGYTF.

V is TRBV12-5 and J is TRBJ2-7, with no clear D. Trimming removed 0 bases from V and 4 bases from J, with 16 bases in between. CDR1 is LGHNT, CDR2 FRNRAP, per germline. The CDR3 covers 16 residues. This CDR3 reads CASGLVRSPAPYEQYF. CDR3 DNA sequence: TGTGCTAGTGGTTTGGTTCGTTCACCTGCCCCATACGAGCAGTACTTC. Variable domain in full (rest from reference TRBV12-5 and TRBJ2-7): DARVTQTPRHKVTEMGQEVTMRCQPILGHNTVFWYRQTMMQGLELLAYFRNRAPLDDSGMPKDRFSAEMPDATLATLKIQPSEPRDSAVYFCASGLVRSPAPYEQYFGPGTRLTVT.

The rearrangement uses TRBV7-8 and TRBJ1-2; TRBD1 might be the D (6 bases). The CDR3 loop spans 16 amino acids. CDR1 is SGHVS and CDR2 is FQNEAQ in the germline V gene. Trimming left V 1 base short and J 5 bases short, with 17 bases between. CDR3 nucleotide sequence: TGTGCCAGCAGCTTAGAGGGGGTCAGGGTATCATATGGCTACACCTTC. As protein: CASSLEGVRVSYGYTF.

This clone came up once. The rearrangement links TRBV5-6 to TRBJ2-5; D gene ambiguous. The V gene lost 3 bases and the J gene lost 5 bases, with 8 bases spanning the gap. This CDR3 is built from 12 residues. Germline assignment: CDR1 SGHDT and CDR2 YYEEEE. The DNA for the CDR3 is TGTGCCAGCAGCTGGGTCGAGGAGACCCAGTACTTC. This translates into CASSWVEETQYF.

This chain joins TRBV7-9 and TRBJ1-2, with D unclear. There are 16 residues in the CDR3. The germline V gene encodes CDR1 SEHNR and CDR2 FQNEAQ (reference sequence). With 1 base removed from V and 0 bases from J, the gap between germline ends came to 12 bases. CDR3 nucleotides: TGTGCCAGCAGCTTAGTTTTGGGGTCTTCTAACTATGGCTACACCTTC. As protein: CASSLVLGSSNYGYTF.

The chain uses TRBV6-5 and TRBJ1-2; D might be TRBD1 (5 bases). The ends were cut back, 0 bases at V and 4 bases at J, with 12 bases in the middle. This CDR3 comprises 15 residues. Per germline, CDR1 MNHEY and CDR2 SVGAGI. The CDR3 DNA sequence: TGTGCCAGCAGTTACTCCCGGCCCGACAGCTATGGCTACACCTTC. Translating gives CASSYSRPDSYGYTF.

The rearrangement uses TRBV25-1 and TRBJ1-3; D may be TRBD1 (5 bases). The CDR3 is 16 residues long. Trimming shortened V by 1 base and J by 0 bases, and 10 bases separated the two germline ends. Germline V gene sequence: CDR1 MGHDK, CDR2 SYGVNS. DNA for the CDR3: TGTGCCAGCAGTGAATTAAAGAGGGGCTCTGGAAACACCATATATTTT. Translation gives CASSELKRGSGNTIYF. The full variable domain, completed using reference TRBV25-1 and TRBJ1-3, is EADIYQTPRYLVIGTGKKITLECSQTMGHDKMYWYQQDPGMELHLIHYSYGVNSTEKGDLSSESTVSRIRTEHFPLTLESARPSHTSQYLCASSELKRGSGNTIYFGEGSWLTVV.

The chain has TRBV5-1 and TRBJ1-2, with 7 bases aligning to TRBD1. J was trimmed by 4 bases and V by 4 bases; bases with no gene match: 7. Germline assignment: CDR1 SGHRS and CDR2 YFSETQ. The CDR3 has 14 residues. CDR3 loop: CASSPGQKIYGYTF. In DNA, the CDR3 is TGCGCCAGCAGCCCGGGACAGAAAATCTATGGCTACACCTTC. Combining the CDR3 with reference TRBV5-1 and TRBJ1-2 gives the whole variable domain KAGVTQTPRYLIKTRGQQVTLSCSPISGHRSVSWYQQTPGQGLQFLFEYFSETQRNKGNFPGRFSGRQFSNSRSEMNVSTLELGDSALYLCASSPGQKIYGYTFGSGTRLTVV.

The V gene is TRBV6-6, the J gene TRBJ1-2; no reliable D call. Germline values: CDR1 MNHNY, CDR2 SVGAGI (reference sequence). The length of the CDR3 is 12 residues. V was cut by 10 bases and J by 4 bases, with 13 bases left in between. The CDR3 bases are TGTGCCACCTCGAGCGGAGCCTATGGCTACACCTTC. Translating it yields CATSSGAYGYTF.

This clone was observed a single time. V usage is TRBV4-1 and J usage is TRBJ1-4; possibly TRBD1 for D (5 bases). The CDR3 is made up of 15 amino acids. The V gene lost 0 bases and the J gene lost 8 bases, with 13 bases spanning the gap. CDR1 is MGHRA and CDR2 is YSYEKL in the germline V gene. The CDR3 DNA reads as TGCGCCAGCAGCCAAGACCCGACAGCCCAGGAAAAACTGTTTTTT. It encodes CASSQDPTAQEKLFF.

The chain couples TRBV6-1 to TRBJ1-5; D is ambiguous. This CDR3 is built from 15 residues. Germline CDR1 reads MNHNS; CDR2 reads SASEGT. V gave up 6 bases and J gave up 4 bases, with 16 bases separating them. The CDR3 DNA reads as TGTGCCAGCAGGTTTCGACCTAACTTGAATCAGCCCCAGCATTTT. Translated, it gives CASRFRPNLNQPQHF.

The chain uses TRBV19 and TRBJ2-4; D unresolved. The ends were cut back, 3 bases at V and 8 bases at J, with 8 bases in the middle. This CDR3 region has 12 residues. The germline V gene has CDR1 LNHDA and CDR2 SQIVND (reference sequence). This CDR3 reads CASSIGADIQYF. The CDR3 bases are TGTGCCAGTAGTATCGGCGCGGACATTCAGTACTTC.

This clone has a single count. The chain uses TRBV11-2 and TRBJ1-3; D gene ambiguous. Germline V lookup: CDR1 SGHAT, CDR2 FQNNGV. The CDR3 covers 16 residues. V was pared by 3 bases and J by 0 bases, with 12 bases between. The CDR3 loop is CASSLNRAFSGNTIYF. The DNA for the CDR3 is TGTGCCAGCAGCTTGAACCGGGCCTTCTCTGGAAACACCATATATTTT.

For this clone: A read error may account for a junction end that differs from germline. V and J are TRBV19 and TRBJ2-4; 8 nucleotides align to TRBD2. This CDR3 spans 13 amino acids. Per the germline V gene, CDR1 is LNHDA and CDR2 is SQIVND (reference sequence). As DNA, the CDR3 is TGTGCTAGTAGGGCGGGGGGAGGAGACATTCAGTACTTC. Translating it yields CASRAGGGDIQYF.

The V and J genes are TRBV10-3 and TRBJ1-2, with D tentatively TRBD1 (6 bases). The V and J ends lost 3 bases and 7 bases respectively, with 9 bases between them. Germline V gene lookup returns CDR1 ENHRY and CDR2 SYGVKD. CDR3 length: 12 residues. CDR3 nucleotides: TGTGCCATCAGTGAAGGGGGGTCTGGCTACACCTTC. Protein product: CAISEGGSGYTF.

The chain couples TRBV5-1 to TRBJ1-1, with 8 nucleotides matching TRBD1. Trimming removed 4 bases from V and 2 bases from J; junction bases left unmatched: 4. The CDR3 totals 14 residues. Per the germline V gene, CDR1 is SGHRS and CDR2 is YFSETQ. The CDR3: CASSVDRGNTEAFF. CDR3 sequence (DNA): TGCGCCAGCAGCGTAGACAGGGGAAACACTGAAGCTTTCTTT.

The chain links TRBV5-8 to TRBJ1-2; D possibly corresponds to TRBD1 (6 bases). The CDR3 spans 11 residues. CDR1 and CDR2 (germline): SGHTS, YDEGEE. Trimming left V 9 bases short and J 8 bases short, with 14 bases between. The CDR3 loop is CAIRDKEGYTF. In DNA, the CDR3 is TGTGCCATCCGGGACAAAGAAGGCTACACCTTC.

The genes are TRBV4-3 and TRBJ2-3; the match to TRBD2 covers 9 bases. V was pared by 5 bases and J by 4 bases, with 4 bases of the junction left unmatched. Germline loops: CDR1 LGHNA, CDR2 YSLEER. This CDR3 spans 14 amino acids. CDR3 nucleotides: TGCGCCAGCAGCATGGGCGGGGGGGCAGATACGCAGTATTTT. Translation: CASSMGGGADTQYF.

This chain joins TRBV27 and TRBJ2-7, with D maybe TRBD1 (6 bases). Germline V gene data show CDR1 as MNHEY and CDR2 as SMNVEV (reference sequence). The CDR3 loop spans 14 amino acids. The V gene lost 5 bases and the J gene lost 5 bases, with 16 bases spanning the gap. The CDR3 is CASSPVGTNNEQYF. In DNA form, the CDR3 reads TGTGCCAGCAGTCCTGTCGGGACAAATAACGAGCAGTACTTC.

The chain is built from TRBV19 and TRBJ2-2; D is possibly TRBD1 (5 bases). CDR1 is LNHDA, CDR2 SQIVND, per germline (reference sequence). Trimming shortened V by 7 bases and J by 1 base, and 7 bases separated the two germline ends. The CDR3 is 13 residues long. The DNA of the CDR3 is TGTGCCAGTACAGGGAAGAACACCGGGGAGCTGTTTTTT. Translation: CASTGKNTGELFF.

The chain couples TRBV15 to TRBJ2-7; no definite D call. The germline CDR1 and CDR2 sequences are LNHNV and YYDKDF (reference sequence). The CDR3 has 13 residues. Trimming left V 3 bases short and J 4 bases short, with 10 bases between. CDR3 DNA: TGTGCCACCAGCAGGGCTCTGGGGTACGAGCAGTACTTC. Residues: CATSRALGYEQYF. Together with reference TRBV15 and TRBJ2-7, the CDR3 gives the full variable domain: DAMVIQNPRYQVTQFGKPVTLSCSQTLNHNVMYWYQQKSSQAPKLLFHYYDKDFNNEADTPDNFQSRRPNTSFCFLDIRSPGLGDTAMYLCATSRALGYEQYFGPGTRLTVT.

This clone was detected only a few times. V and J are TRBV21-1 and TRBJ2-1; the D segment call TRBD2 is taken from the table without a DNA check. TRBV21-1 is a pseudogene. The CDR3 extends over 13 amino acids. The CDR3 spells CASSILAADEQFF. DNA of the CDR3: TGTGCCAGCAGCATACTAGCGGCCGATGAGCAGTTCTTC.

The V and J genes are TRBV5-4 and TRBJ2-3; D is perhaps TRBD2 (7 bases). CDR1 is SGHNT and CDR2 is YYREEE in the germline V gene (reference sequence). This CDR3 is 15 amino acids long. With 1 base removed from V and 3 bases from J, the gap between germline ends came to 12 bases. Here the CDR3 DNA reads TGTGCCAGCAGCTTGTCCGGGGGGCTTACAGATACGCAGTATTTT. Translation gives CASSLSGGLTDTQYF.

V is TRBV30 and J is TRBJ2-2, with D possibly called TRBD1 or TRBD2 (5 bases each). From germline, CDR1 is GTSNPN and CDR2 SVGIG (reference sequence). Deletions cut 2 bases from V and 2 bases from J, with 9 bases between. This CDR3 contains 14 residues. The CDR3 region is CAWSMGDNTGELFF. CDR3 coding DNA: TGTGCCTGGAGTATGGGGGATAACACCGGGGAGCTGTTTTTT.

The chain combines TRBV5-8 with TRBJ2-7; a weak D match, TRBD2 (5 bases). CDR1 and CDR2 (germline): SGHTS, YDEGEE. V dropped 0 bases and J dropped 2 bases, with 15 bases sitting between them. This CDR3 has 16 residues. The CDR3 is CASSLEPQRTTYEQYF. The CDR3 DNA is TGTGCCAGCAGCTTGGAACCCCAGCGGACGACCTACGAGCAGTACTTC.

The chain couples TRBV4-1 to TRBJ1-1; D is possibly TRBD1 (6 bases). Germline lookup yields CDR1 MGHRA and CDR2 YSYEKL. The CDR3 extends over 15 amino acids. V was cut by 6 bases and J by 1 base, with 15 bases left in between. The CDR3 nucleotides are TGCGCCAGCAGGCCCGGGGGGGGGCGGAACACTGAAGCTTTCTTT. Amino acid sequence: CASRPGGGRNTEAFF.

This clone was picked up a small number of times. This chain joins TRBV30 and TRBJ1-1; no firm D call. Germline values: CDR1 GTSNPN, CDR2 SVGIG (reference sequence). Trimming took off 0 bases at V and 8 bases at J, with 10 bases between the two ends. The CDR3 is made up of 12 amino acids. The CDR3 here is CAWSVNAPEAFF. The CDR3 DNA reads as TGTGCCTGGAGTGTAAATGCTCCCGAAGCTTTCTTT.

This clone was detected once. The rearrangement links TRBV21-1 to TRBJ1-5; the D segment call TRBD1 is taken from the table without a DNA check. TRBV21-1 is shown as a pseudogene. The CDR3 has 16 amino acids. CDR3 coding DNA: TGTGCCAGGGGGGAGGACAGGGAGTATAGCAATCAGCCCCAGCATTTT. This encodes CARGEDREYSNQPQHF.

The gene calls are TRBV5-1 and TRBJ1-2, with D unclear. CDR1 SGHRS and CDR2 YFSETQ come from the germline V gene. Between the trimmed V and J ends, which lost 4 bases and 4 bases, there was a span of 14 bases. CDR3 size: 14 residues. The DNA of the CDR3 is TGCGCCAGCAGCCTCGACACCAACCTCTATGGCTACACCTTC. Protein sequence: CASSLDTNLYGYTF.

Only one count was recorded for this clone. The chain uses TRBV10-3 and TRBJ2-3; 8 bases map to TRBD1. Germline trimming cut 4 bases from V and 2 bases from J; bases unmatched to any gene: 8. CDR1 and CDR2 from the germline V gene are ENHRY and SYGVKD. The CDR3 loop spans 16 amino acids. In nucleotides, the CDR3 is TGTGCCATCAGTGGGAAACCGGGACAGGCCACAGATACGCAGTATTTT. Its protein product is CAISGKPGQATDTQYF.

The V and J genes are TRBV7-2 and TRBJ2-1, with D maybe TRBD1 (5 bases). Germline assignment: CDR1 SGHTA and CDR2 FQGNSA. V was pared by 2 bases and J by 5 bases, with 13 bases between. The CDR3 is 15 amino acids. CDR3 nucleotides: TGTGCCAGCAGCTTAAGACAGAAACCCAACAATGAGCAGTTCTTC. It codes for CASSLRQKPNNEQFF.